The source of this TCR beta chain is a study of OX40 agonist ivuxolimab in advanced cancers. The CDR3 has 14 amino acids. Trimming at V came to 6 bases and at J to 2 bases, leaving 3 bases not matched to a gene. Germline values: CDR1 MNHEY, CDR2 SVGAGI. Profiled with immunoSEQ multiplex PCR; TCRdb holds only in-frame clones, not every one. The data hold fewer than 40,000 clones, with 70% to 90% observed a single time. General study findings and limits: Low normalized T-cell clonal expansion also characterized some of the nonresponders. Expanded clones were, on average, more numerous in CD8+ T cells than in CD4+.

This clone has at least ten counts. No antigen is known for it. The source is an adult with an advanced solid tumor such as melanoma, head and neck, liver or kidney cancer. The specimen comprised CD4+ or CD8+ T cells sorted from blood, sampled in a trial of the OX40 agonist ivuxolimab. The V call is TRBV6-5, the J call TRBJ2-7; the match to TRBD2 covers 11 bases. The CDR3 spells CASRLAGGAYEQYF. In DNA, the CDR3 is TGTGCCAGCAGGCTAGCGGGGGGCGCCTACGAGCAGTACTTC.